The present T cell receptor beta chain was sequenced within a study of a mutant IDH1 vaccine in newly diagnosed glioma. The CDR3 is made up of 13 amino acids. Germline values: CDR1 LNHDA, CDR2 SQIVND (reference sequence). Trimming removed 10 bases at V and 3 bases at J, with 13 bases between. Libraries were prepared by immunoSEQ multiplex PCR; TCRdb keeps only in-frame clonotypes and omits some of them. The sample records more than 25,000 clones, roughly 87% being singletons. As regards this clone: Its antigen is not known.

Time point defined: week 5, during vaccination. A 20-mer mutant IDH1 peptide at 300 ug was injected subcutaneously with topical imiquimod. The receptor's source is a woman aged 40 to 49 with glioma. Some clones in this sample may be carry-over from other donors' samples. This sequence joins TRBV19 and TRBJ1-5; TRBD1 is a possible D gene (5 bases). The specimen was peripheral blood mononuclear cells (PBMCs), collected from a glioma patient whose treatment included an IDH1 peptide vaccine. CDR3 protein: CATQGSLNQPQHF. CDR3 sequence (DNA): TGTGCCACCCAGGGTTCACTCAATCAGCCCCAGCATTTT.